This T cell receptor (beta chain) was captured in a study of CD8+ T cells in alopecia areata. Overall study findings and caveats: Mouse data revealed clearer TCR sharing than patient data did, a gap possibly tied to HLA.

Details on this clone: What it recognizes is unknown.

Described treatment: oral pan-JAK inhibitor, 5-10 mg twice daily. cDNA prepared by RNA extraction and subsequent reverse transcription served as the template for sequencing. Measured with immunoSEQ multiplex PCR; TCRdb has only the in-frame clones, and not every one. The sample consists of some 130,000 clones, roughly 54% of them appearing once. In germline, CDR1 is SQVTM, CDR2 ANQGSEA. The CDR3 is 19 amino acids. The germline V and J ends were trimmed by 0 bases and 6 bases, with 28 bases remaining between them. Here the sequenced sample was CD8+ T cells sorted from blood, taken at week 4, from a patient treated with tofacitinib. This TCR was recovered from a human donor with alopecia areata. The rearrangement links TRBV29-1 to TRBJ2-3, with a weak D call TRBD2 (6 bases). CDR3 region: CSVEDLLSNRPGDLDTQYF. The DNA of the CDR3 is TGCAGCGTTGAAGACCTCCTCTCGAATCGACCGGGGGACCTGGATACGCAGTATTTT.